Listed below are T cell receptor beta chains from one sample, sequenced in a study of naive and memory T cell subsets. TCRdb processed the UMI-ligation and nested PCR reads anew with MiXCR; each CDR3 protein has one entry. This table holds approximately 21,000 distinct CDR3 sequences, roughly 9.6% found once. Sequencing was performed on central memory CD8+ T cells from blood. The receptor set was obtained from a human donor in good health. Each CDR3 is given with its conserved first and last residue. Fields, in order: J gene, V gene, D gene, clone size, CDR3 protein. A D gene is named only where the DNA matches it firmly. Clone size is stated in some rows and not others, as once, few, many or a class when expanded.

TRBJ2-1 TRBV6-4 TRBD2 - CASSEYHGGSRGEQFF
TRBJ2-1 TRBV10-3 TRBD2 - CAISESRLADNEQFF
TRBJ2-1 TRBV28 - - CASSFLVGGERAGNEQFF
TRBJ1-6 TRBV28 TRBD1 - CASSLAGGSPLHF
TRBJ2-4 TRBV12-3/TRBV12-4 - medium-sized CASTEGSPKNIQYF
TRBJ2-1 TRBV6-6 - few CASSFMPPEQFF
TRBJ2-7 TRBV20-1 TRBD2 - CSAVVPGLAGVHEQYF
TRBJ2-1 TRBV2 - few CASSDRLPSNEQFF
TRBJ2-2 TRBV27 TRBD1 - CASTLATGGKDTGELFF
TRBJ1-2 TRBV20-1 - many CSAKTRTVDYYGYTF
TRBJ1-2 TRBV6-5 - many CASRLTGYGNYGYTF
TRBJ2-5 TRBV28 TRBD1 - CASSQYPLRTGQETQYF
TRBJ2-7 TRBV12-3/TRBV12-4 - many CASSFGPAGSEQYF
TRBJ1-2 TRBV5-8 - many CASSLEGYGYTF
TRBJ2-1 TRBV20-1 TRBD2 medium-sized CSARDDSGNDYNEQFF
TRBJ2-1 TRBV7-8 TRBD2 - CASSLGPSGSNHNEQFF
TRBJ1-4 TRBV7-8 - medium-sized CASSRPDPDDYATNEKLFF
TRBJ2-3 TRBV28 - - CASSLGAEKHTDTQYF
TRBJ2-1 TRBV20-1 - - CSARVPARGTVYNEQFF
TRBJ2-7 TRBV7-8 - many CASSLGSRGSTYEQYF